This TCR beta chain comes out of a study of T-cell memory formation after mild COVID-19 (dated by TCRdb to the early 2020s). Background for the entire study: Most TCR sequence clusters were specific to one of the two donors. Longitudinal TCRalpha and TCRbeta repertoire sequencing tracked T-cell clones expanding and contracting after mild COVID-19 in a couple of donors. Two young, previously healthy adult volunteers, one female and one male, were included in the cohort.

Ficoll-Paque density gradient centrifugation was the method used to isolate PBMCs. Beyond this particular receptor, the publication reports: SARS-CoV-2 specificity was not confirmed for the second-wave clones peaking on day 37. The detection of some responding clones in pre-infection memory suggests that pre-existing cross-reactive memory T cells joined the SARS-CoV-2 response. Balanced CD4/CD8 phenotypes were observed for clones contracting from day 15 to 85, whereas a bias towards CD4+ was observed for a second wave of clones expanding from day 15 to 37. Contracting CD4+ clones were found mainly in CM and EM memory subsets, while CD8+ clones were enriched in EMRA. Only two mild cases were covered by the study, and larger cohorts that include severe cases with pre-infection samples were considered necessary.

Taken from the germline V gene, the CDR1 and CDR2 loops are SGHRS and YFSETQ. The CDR3 spans 15 residues, from the cysteine through the phenylalanine. Here the CDR3 DNA is all that survives: 45 bases in frame from base 1. V and J lose 3 bases and 5 bases, and a span of 17 bases separates them. Concerning this clonotype itself: There is no known antigen for this receptor. No quality values exist for individual bases; no much larger clone is one base distant.

Sequencing was performed on an Illumina NovaSeq 6000. TCRalpha and TCRbeta cDNA libraries were constructed by 5'RACE with constant-segment primers, with sample barcodes and unique molecular identifiers being introduced. Trizol reagent was used to extract RNA from every sample. The libraries were amplified in two PCR steps, and the second step added a second sample barcode and Illumina TruSeq adapters. Sequencing of the libraries was done on an Illumina NovaSeq, producing 2 x 150 bp paired-end reads. The authors processed their data as follows. The reads were demultiplexed and collapsed into UMI-guided consensus sequences using migec v1.2.7. Using mixcr v2.1.11, UMI consensuses were aligned to TRA and TRB V and J templates and then assembled into clonotypes. Clonotypes were classified as expanded or contracted when called significant by both edgeR and NoisET, with noise models trained on biological replicates. For edgeR calls, the cutoffs were a false discovery rate-adjusted p below 0.01 and a log2 fold-change threshold of 1. As an exploratory analysis of dynamics, PCA with hierarchical clustering was applied to max-normalized trajectories of the 1000 most abundant clonotypes. Separately sequenced CD4+ and CD8+ repertoires were used to assign a CD4 or CD8 phenotype to each responding clone. Through fastp at Q25 and MiXCR, TCRdb rebuilt clones from the public reads, retaining in-frame beta chains. Merged by CDR3 protein, the rows form single entries marked with the most common genes and DNA. The V and J calls here are based on TCRdb, not the publication. For this sample the table gives about 180,000 distinct CDR3 sequences, of which 15% to 20% were detected only once. The biggest ten clones account for around 3.9% of the sample.

Sample: PBMCs or a T cell subset sorted from them (not recorded which). The clonotype comes from a man younger than 35 who had mild COVID-19 (a few samples of this study predate the infection). The sample titles of this study are shuffled in the database, so cell type and time point are left out; the donor was told from shared clones. The chain joins TRBV5-1 to TRBJ1-1; the D segment could be TRBD1, given 5 matching bases. The CDR3 protein: CASSSHGPGQTEAFF. The bases read TGCGCCAGCAGCTCCCATGGCCCAGGGCAGACTGAAGCTTTCTTT.